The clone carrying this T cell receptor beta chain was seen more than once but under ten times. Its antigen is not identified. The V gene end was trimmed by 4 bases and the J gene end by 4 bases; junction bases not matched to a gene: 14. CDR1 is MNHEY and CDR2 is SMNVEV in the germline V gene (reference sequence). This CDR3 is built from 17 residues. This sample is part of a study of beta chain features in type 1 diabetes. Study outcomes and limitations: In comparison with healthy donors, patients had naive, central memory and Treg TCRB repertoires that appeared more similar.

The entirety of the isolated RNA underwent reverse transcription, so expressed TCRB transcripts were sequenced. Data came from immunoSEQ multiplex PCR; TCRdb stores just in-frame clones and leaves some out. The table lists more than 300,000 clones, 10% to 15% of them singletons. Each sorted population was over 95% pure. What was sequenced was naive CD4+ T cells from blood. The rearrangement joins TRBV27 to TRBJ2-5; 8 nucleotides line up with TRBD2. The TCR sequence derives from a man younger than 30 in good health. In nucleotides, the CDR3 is TGTGCCAGCAGTTCACCCTTGAGGGGCGGGAGGACAGAGACCCAGTACTTC. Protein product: CASSSPLRGGRTETQYF.